This passage covers 24 T cell receptor beta chains from one sample sequenced in a study of human T cells and chemical hapten exposure. TCRdb called the RACE reads again in MiXCR, with one record for every CDR3 protein. The sample consists of about 340,000 distinct CDR3 sequences, roughly 6.9% of them appearing once. The time point denotes: patch test 1, 2 weeks after DPC sensitization. The treatment denotes: therapeutic diphenylcyclopropenone sensitization with weekly scalp DPC. Specimen: whole blood, collected in connection with sensitization to the hapten diphenylcyclopropenone (DPC). These receptors originate from a woman aged 18-29 years with alopecia areata. Some clones in this sample may be carry-over from other donors' samples.

V usage is TRBV24-1 and J usage is TRBJ1-2; D gene uncertain. Trimming removed 4 bases from V and 2 bases from J, with 25 bases in between. This CDR3 contains 19 residues. The V gene's germline CDR1 is KGHDR and CDR2 SFDVKD. The CDR3 protein is CATSEGSSQSGSRNYGYTF. The DNA for the CDR3 is TGTGCCACCAGTGAAGGTAGTTCGCAGTCAGGATCCAGGAACTATGGCTACACCTTC.

This clonotype was counted at least ten times. V gene TRBV27 combines with J gene TRBJ2-1; maybe TRBD1 (7 bases). This CDR3 has 12 amino acids. Trimming pared 6 bases from V and 14 bases from J, leaving 17 bases between. Germline V lookup: CDR1 MNHEY, CDR2 SMNVEV (reference sequence). DNA for the CDR3: TGTGCCAGCAGCCTAGGGGGGACAGAAGAGTTCTTC. The encoded protein is CASSLGGTEEFF.

The V call is TRBV2, the J call TRBJ1-5; 11 bases fit TRBD1. The CDR3 has 16 amino acids. Germline V lookup: CDR1 SNHLY, CDR2 FYNNEI. V was pared by 5 bases and J by 1 base, with 4 bases of the junction left unmatched. Written as DNA, the CDR3 is TGTGCCAGCAGTTCCGGGACAGGGGGGAGCAATCAGCCCCAGCATTTT. Translation: CASSSGTGGSNQPQHF.

This clonotype was picked up a small number of times. The V call is TRBV21-1, the J call TRBJ1-2; TRBD1 is taken as the D call from the table, unchecked against the DNA. TRBV21-1 is a documented pseudogene. CDR3 length equals 13 residues. The CDR3 spells CASSKCPFYGYTF. The DNA of the CDR3 is TGTGCCAGCAGCAAATGTCCTTTCTATGGCTACACCTTC.

A few counts support this clonotype. The V call is TRBV11-3, the J call TRBJ2-5, with TRBD1 as a possible D gene (7 bases). V shed 1 base and J shed 3 bases, with 12 bases lying between them. The germline V gene has CDR1 SGHNT and CDR2 YENEEA. The CDR3 has 15 amino acids. The CDR3 nucleotides are TGTGCCAGCAGCTTAGGACAGGGAGGAGAAGAGACCCAGTACTTC. It codes for CASSLGQGGEETQYF.

This clonotype appeared a few times. The rearrangement uses TRBV4-1 and TRBJ1-1; tentatively, D is TRBD1 (6 bases). There are 13 residues in the CDR3. The V and J ends lost 5 bases and 7 bases respectively, with 14 bases between them. Per the germline V gene, CDR1 is MGHRA and CDR2 is YSYEKL. CDR3 in DNA: TGCGCCAGCAGCTTCGCAGGGGAATTTGAAGCTTTCTTT. This translates into CASSFAGEFEAFF.

This clonotype was recorded at least ten times. This chain uses TRBV3-1 with TRBJ2-3; 14 nucleotides match TRBD2. V lost 4 bases and J lost 2; bases outside the gene matches: 2. The germline CDR1 and CDR2 sequences are LGHDT and YNNKEL (reference sequence). This CDR3 comprises 16 residues. CDR3 sequence reads: CASSPGLAGATDTQYF. The CDR3, as DNA: TGTGCCAGCAGCCCGGGACTAGCGGGGGCCACAGATACGCAGTATTTT.

The rearrangement uses TRBV7-2 and TRBJ2-3; D perhaps matches TRBD1 (6 bases). The CDR3 totals 16 residues. Germline values: CDR1 SGHTA, CDR2 FQGNSA. V lost 1 base, J lost 3 bases, and 14 bases lay in between. CDR3 in amino acids: CASSLVSTGSTDTQYF. The CDR3 region has the DNA TGTGCCAGCAGCTTAGTTTCTACAGGGAGTACAGATACGCAGTATTTT. Full variable domain (remainder filled in from reference TRBV7-2 and TRBJ2-3): GAGVSQSPSNKVTEKGKDVELRCDPISGHTALYWYRQSLGQGLEFLIYFQGNSAPDKSGLPSDRFSAERTGGSVSTLTIQRTQQEDSAVYLCASSLVSTGSTDTQYFGPGTRLTVL.

This clonotype was seen repeatedly, ten times or more. This rearrangement joins TRBV7-9 to TRBJ2-5, with a weak D call TRBD1 (5 bases). Germline values: CDR1 SEHNR, CDR2 FQNEAQ (reference sequence). The germline V and J ends were trimmed by 1 base and 1 base, with 10 bases remaining between them. There are 15 residues in the CDR3. This chain's CDR3 is CASSLGDRVQETQYF. The DNA of the CDR3 is TGTGCCAGCAGCTTAGGAGACAGAGTCCAAGAGACCCAGTACTTC.

V usage is TRBV11-1 and J usage is TRBJ2-2; 9 bases align to TRBD1. J gave up 7 bases and V 5 bases, and 11 bases lay outside the gene matches. Germline V gene sequence: CDR1 SGHAT, CDR2 FQDESV (reference sequence). The CDR3 runs 16 residues. The CDR3 reads CASSHRDREGDGELFF. In nucleotides, the CDR3 is TGTGCCAGCAGCCATAGGGACAGGGAAGGAGACGGGGAGCTGTTTTTT. Supplemented by reference TRBV11-1 and TRBJ2-2, the full variable domain reads EAEVAQSPRYKITEKSQAVAFWCDPISGHATLYWYRQILGQGPELLVQFQDESVVDDSQLPKDRFSAERLKGVDSTLKIQPAELGDSAMYLCASSHRDREGDGELFFGEGSRLTVL.

About this clonotype: Its ends do not fully match the called genes, so a read error is possible. V is TRBV6-1 and J is TRBJ2-7; 7 bases agree with TRBD2. Germline assignment: CDR1 MNHNS and CDR2 SASEGT. This CDR3 contains 14 residues. The CDR3 here is CASSEFGGFRVRNF. In nucleotides, the CDR3 is TGTGCCAGCAGTGAATTCGGGGGGTTTCGGGTTAGAAACTTC.

At least ten counts were recorded for this clonotype. The chain recombines TRBV5-1 with TRBJ2-1; D might be TRBD2 (6 bases). Germline CDR1 and CDR2: SGHRS and YFSETQ. The CDR3 is 15 amino acids. Between the trimmed V and J ends, which lost 0 bases and 4 bases, there was a span of 11 bases. This CDR3 is CASSLDSGAYNEQFF. The CDR3 DNA reads TGCGCCAGCAGCTTGGATAGCGGTGCATACAATGAGCAGTTCTTC.

This clonotype has ten or more counts. This chain links TRBV14 with TRBJ1-2; no clear D. The CDR3 contains 15 residues. CDR1 SGHDN and CDR2 FVKESK come from the germline V gene. With 1 base removed from V and 2 bases from J, the gap between germline ends came to 11 bases. The CDR3 region has the DNA TGTGCCAGCAGCCAAGGAGGGAGCCCGAACTATGGCTACACCTTC. Translating gives CASSQGGSPNYGYTF.

The genes are TRBV7-2 and TRBJ2-3, with 11 positions matching TRBD2. Germline V gene lookup returns CDR1 SGHTA and CDR2 FQGNSA. The CDR3 length is 16 residues. Unmatched junction bases numbered 4, after V lost 1 base and J lost 4 bases. The CDR3 DNA sequence: TGTGCCAGCAGCTTAGGGCTAGCGGGGGGTTCAGATACGCAGTATTTT. This sequence encodes CASSLGLAGGSDTQYF.

This clonotype occurred many times. This chain joins TRBV5-8 and TRBJ2-1; D not certain. The CDR3 is made up of 16 amino acids. Deletions cut 1 base from V and 0 bases from J, with 11 bases between. The germline CDR1 and CDR2 sequences are SGHTS and YDEGEE. CDR3 loop: CASSLRGDSSYNEQFF. CDR3 sequence (DNA): TGTGCCAGCAGCTTGAGAGGAGATTCCTCCTACAATGAGCAGTTCTTC.

The sample holds many counts of this clonotype. The CDR3 sequence is CASSQELGGAVIFHEQYF. The CDR3 DNA follows: TGTGCCAGCAGCCAAGAGTTAGGGGGGGCGGTTATATTCCACGAGCAGTACTTC. The V gene is TRBV4-2, the J gene TRBJ2-7; the D gene is possibly TRBD2 (7 bases). Germline CDR1 and CDR2: LGHNA and YNFKEQ. This CDR3 has 18 residues. The V end was cut by 0 bases, the J end by 5 bases, with 23 bases between.

V is TRBV7-2 and J is TRBJ1-3; D remains ambiguous. The CDR3 is made up of 14 amino acids. The V gene lost 4 bases and the J gene lost 6 bases, with 13 bases spanning the gap. Germline-derived CDR1 and CDR2 are SGHTA and FQGNSA. The CDR3 reads CASSSSRSENTIYF. In DNA, the CDR3 is TGTGCCAGCAGCTCCTCTCGGTCCGAAAACACCATATATTTT.

In this sample, this clonotype turned up many times. This chain uses TRBV6-6 with TRBJ2-1, with TRBD1 as a possible D gene (6 bases). Germline-derived CDR1 and CDR2 are MNHNY and SVGAGI (reference sequence). The germline V and J ends were trimmed by 6 bases and 8 bases, with 20 bases remaining between them. This CDR3 is built from 15 residues. CDR3 region: CASSPLAPRGHEQFF. The CDR3 nucleotides are TGTGCCAGCAGCCCCCTTGCCCCCAGGGGCCATGAGCAGTTCTTC.

This clonotype was counted many times. The chain has TRBV6-5 and TRBJ1-2, with D possibly being TRBD1 (6 bases). V lost 0 bases and J lost 0, with 8 bases in between. The CDR3 is 15 amino acids. Germline V gene lookup returns CDR1 MNHEY and CDR2 SVGAGI. CDR3 sequence reads: CASSYSSGANYGYTF. In DNA form, the CDR3 reads TGTGCCAGCAGTTACTCGTCAGGGGCTAACTATGGCTACACCTTC.

This chain uses TRBV7-8 with TRBJ2-6, with 14 bases aligning to TRBD2. After removal of 4 bases from V and 1 base from J, the junction contained 6 bases not matched to a gene. The CDR3 is made up of 19 amino acids. Germline V lookup: CDR1 SGHVS, CDR2 FQNEAQ. The CDR3 DNA sequence: TGTGCCAGCAGCTCAGAGACTAGCGGGGGGGCATCTGGGGCCAACGTCCTGACTTTC. It yields the protein CASSSETSGGASGANVLTF.

The chain uses TRBV5-4 and TRBJ1-1; no reliable D call. This CDR3 contains 15 residues. Germline CDR1 SGHNT, CDR2 YYREEE (reference sequence). Trimming removed 3 bases at V and 5 bases at J, with 17 bases between. Here the CDR3 DNA reads TGTGCCAGCAGCTCTAACCGGGGAAAGGATACTGAAGCTTTCTTT. This encodes CASSSNRGKDTEAFF.

The chain is built from TRBV12-3 or TRBV12-4 and TRBJ1-5, with TRBD1 matching 8 bases. V lost 6 bases to trimming and J lost 5 bases; unmatched junction nucleotides: 6. CDR3 size: 14 residues. CDR3 loop: CASRLGTGYQPQHF. As DNA, the CDR3 is TGTGCCAGCAGACTCGGGACAGGCTATCAGCCCCAGCATTTT.

This clonotype was observed many times. The genes are TRBV4-1 and TRBJ2-5; 8 positions match TRBD1. CDR3 size: 14 residues. The germline gives CDR1 MGHRA, CDR2 YSYEKL. J lost 1 base, V lost 5 bases, and 3 bases had no gene match. Written as DNA, the CDR3 is TGCGCCAGCAGCTCGGGACAGGTCCAAGAGACCCAGTACTTC. It yields the protein CASSSGQVQETQYF.

This clonotype has a handful of counts. The J gene is TRBJ2-7, the V gene TRBV6-2 or TRBV6-3; TRBD1 matches 8 bases. CDR1 is MNHEY, CDR2 SVGEGT, per germline. CDR3 length: 14 residues. V shed 6 bases, J shed 0 bases, and the junction held 4 bases outside the gene matches. The DNA of the CDR3 is TGTGCCAGCAGCCGGACAGGGAACTCCTACGAGCAGTACTTC. It yields the protein CASSRTGNSYEQYF.